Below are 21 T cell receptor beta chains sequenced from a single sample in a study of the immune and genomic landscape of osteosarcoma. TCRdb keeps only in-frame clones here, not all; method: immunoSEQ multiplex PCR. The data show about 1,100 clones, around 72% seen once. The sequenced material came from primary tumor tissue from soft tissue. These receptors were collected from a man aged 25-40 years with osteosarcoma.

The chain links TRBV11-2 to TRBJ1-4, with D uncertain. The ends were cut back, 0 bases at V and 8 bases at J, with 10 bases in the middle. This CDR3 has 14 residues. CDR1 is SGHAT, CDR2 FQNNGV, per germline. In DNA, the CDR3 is TGTGCCAGCAGCTTAGAAGGACTGGGGGAAAAACTGTTTTTT. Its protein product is CASSLEGLGEKLFF. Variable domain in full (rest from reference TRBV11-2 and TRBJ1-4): EAGVAQSPRYKIIEKRQSVAFWCNPISGHATLYWYQQILGQGPKLLIQFQNNGVVDDSQLPKDRFSAERLKGVDSTLKIQPAKLEDSAVYLCASSLEGLGEKLFFGSGTQLSVL.

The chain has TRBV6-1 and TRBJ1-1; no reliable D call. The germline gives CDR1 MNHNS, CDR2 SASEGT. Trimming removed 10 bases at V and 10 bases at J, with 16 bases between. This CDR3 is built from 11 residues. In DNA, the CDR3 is TGTGCCACCTTTACCCCGGATGGAGCTTTCTTT. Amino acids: CATFTPDGAFF.

The CDR3 reads CASSEARNFPNQPQHF. CDR3 coding DNA: TGTGCCAGCAGTGAAGCGCGAAATTTTCCTAATCAGCCCCAGCATTTT. The genes are TRBV6-1 and TRBJ1-5; no definite D call. Germline V CDR1 and CDR2: MNHNS, SASEGT. This CDR3 contains 16 residues. Trimming pared 0 bases from V and 4 bases from J, leaving 13 bases between.

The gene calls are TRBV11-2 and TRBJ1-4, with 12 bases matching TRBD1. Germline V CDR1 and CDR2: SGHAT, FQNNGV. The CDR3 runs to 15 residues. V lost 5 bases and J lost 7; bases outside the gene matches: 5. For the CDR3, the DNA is TGTGCCAGCAGCGCCCGGGACAGGGGGCCTGAAAAACTGTTTTTT. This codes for CASSARDRGPEKLFF.

The DNA of the CDR3 is TGTGCCAGCAGTCCGACCCCTGGGGGCCTCGCCTACGAGCAGTACTTC. It yields the protein CASSPTPGGLAYEQYF. This rearrangement joins TRBV27 to TRBJ2-7, with TRBD1 as a possible D gene (6 bases). V lost 5 bases and J lost 2, with 19 bases in between. This CDR3 is 16 amino acids long. Germline assignment: CDR1 MNHEY and CDR2 SMNVEV (reference sequence).

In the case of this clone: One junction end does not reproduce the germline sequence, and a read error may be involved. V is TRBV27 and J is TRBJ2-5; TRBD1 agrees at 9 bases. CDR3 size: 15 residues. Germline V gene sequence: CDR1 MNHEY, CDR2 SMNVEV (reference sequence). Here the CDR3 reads CASSPLGTGYGEQYF. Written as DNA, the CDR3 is TGCGCCAGCAGTCCCCTTGGGACAGGGTACGGGGAGCAGTACTTC.

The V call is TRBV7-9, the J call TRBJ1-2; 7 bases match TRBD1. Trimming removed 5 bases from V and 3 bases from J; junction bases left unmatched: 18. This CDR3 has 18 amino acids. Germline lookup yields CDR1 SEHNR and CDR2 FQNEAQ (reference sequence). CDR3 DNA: TGTGCCAGCAGCCCCCCGTTGACAGGGTTTCCCTCCGACTATGGCTACACCTTC. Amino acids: CASSPPLTGFPSDYGYTF.

CDR3 sequence (DNA): TGCGCCAGCAGCCGGGACAGGTCTACGGGACTTCTAGCCAAAAACATTCAGTACTTC. It translates to CASSRDRSTGLLAKNIQYF. The rearrangement links TRBV5-1 to TRBJ2-4, with 8 nucleotides matching TRBD1. The CDR3 sequence is 19 residues long. V shed 4 bases and J 0 bases; nucleotides not matched to a gene: 15. Looked up from germline, CDR1 is SGHRS and CDR2 is YFSETQ.

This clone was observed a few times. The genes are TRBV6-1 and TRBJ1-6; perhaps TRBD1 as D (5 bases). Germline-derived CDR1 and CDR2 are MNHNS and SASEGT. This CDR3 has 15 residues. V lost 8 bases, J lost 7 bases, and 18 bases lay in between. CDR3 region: CASGGLRAKNSPLHF. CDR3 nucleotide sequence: TGTGCCAGCGGTGGCCTCAGGGCGAAGAATTCACCCCTCCACTTT.

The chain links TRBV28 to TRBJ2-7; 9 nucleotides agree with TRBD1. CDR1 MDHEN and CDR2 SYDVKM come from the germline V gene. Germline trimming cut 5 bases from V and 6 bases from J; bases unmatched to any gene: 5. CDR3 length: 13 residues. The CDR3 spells CASSPLTGGEQYF. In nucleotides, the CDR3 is TGTGCCAGCAGTCCCCTGACAGGGGGCGAGCAGTACTTC.

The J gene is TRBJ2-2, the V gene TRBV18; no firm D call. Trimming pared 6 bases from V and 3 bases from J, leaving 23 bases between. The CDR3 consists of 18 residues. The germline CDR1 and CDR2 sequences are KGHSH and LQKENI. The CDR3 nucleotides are TGTGCCAGCTCTGAAATTATGCTAGGAGACGTCGACACCGGGGAGCTGTTTTTT. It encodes CASSEIMLGDVDTGELFF. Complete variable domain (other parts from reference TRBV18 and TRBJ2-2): NAGVMQNPRHLVRRRGQEARLRCSPMKGHSHVYWYRQLPEEGLKFMVYLQKENIIDESGMPKERFSAEFPKEGPSILRIQQVVRGDSAAYFCASSEIMLGDVDTGELFFGEGSRLTVL.

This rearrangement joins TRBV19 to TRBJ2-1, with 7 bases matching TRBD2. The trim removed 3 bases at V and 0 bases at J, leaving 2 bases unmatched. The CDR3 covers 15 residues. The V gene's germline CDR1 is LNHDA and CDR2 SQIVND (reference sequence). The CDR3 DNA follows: TGTGCCAGTAGTATTAGCGGGTTCTCCTACAATGAGCAGTTCTTC. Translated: CASSISGFSYNEQFF.

The CDR3 region is CASSLGTGTNEKLFF. CDR3 DNA: TGTGCCAGCAGCTTAGGGACGGGAACTAATGAAAAACTGTTTTTT. The chain recombines TRBV7-6 with TRBJ1-4; D uncertain. V gave up 1 base and J gave up 1 base, with 7 bases separating them. CDR3 size: 15 residues. The germline V gene has CDR1 SGHVS and CDR2 FNYEAQ.

CDR3 region: CASSQTAGGYTF. For the CDR3, the DNA is TGCGCCAGCAGCCAGACAGCGGGGGGCTACACCTTC. The J gene is TRBJ1-2, the V gene TRBV5-1, with D possibly matching TRBD1 (5 bases). The CDR3 consists of 12 residues. Trimming cost V 4 bases and J 8 bases, with 12 bases left between them. Germline assignment: CDR1 SGHRS and CDR2 YFSETQ.

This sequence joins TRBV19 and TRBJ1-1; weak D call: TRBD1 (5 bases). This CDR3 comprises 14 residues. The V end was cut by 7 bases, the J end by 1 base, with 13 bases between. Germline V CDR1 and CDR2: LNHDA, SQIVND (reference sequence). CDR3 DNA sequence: TGTGCCAGTATACCGGGACTCAGGAACACTGAAGCTTTCTTT. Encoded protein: CASIPGLRNTEAFF.

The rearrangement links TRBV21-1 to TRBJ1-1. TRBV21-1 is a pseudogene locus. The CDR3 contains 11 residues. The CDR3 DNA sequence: TGTGCCAGCAGCCAGAGGACTGAAGCTTTCTTT. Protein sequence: CASSQRTEAFF.

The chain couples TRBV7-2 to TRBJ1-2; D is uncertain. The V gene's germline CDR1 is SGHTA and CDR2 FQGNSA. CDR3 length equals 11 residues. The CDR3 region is CASGVGSGYTF. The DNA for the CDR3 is TGTGCTAGCGGGGTGGGATCTGGCTACACCTTC.

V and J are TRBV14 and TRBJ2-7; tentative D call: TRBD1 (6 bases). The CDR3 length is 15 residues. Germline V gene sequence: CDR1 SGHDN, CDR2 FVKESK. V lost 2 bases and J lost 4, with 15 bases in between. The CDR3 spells CASSQTDRSRYEQYF. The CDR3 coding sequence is TGTGCCAGCAGCCAAACGGACAGATCCCGGTACGAGCAGTACTTC.

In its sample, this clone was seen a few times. In nucleotides, the CDR3 is TGTGCCAGCAGTGCCCACAGGGGATCTACTGGGGCCAACGTCCTGACTTTC. Translation gives CASSAHRGSTGANVLTF. V is TRBV6-1 and J is TRBJ2-6; 7 positions agree with TRBD1. With V trimmed by 4 bases and J by 2 bases, 8 bases remained unmatched. Germline V gene lookup returns CDR1 MNHNS and CDR2 SASEGT. The CDR3 sequence is 17 residues long.

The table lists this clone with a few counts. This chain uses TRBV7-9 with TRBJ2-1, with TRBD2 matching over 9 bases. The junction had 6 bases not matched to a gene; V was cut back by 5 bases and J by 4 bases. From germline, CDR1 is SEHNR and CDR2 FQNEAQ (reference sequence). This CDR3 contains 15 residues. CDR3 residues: CASSPERGAYNEQFF. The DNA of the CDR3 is TGTGCCAGCAGCCCCGAGCGGGGGGCTTACAATGAGCAGTTCTTC. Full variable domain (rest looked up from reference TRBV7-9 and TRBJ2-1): DTGVSQNPRHKITKRGQNVTFRCDPISEHNRLYWYRQTLGQGPEFLTYFQNEAQLEKSRLLSDRFSAERPKGSFSTLEIQRTEQGDSAMYLCASSPERGAYNEQFFGPGTRLTVL.

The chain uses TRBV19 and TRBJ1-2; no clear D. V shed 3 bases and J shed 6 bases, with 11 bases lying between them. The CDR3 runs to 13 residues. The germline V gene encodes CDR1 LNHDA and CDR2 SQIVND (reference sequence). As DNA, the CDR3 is TGTGCCAGTAGTATTAGGGCCTCGGATGGCTACACCTTC. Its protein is CASSIRASDGYTF.